Listed below are T cell receptor beta chains from one sample, sequenced in a study of patients and donors after allogeneic stem cell transplantation. Using its own MiXCR run on the RT-PCR reads, TCRdb lists one record per CDR3 protein. The sample lists about a million distinct CDR3 sequences, over 15% occurring once. Sequencing used blood, either unsorted or a sorted T cell fraction (not recorded which). These TCRs come from a human donor who was either an allogeneic HSCT recipient or a stem cell or donor lymphocyte infusion donor (not recorded which). It is not recorded whose cells these are; they may come from a transplant donor. The CDR3 runs from the conserved cysteine through the conserved F or W. The D gene is left open where the match is weak. Some rows mark clone size as missing; the rest say once, few, many or name a class of expanded clone.

TRBD1	TRBV2	.	CASSERVGGEAQYF
.	TRBV7-9	.	CASSLLFGSTEAFF
TRBD2	TRBV7-6	once	CASSLSLAGGSYEQYF
TRBD2	TRBV4-2	.	CASSQVLAGVAKNIQYF
.	TRBV20-1	few	CSAPKGIGQPQHF
.	TRBV7-9	many	CASSTDTQYF
.	TRBV7-9	.	CASSSGAENTGELFF
.	TRBV4-1	.	CASSHPGLGRNYGYTF
TRBD2	TRBV29-1	.	CSALAGSSYEQYF
TRBD1	TRBV15	.	CARTGGGGCNQPQHF
.	TRBV4-1	.	CASSQEPRRTNYGYTF
.	TRBV4-2	.	CASSPQEERAVDEQYF
.	TRBV12-3/TRBV12-4	few	CASSPHPQEQFF
.	TRBV20-1	.	CSAPSRSREQFF
.	TRBV12-3/TRBV12-4	.	CASSPSGGTGGYTF
.	TRBV7-9	.	CASSLDLMDRYTF
.	TRBV10-3	few	CAISPGHLDGELFF
.	TRBV20-1	few	CSAIQDSNYGYTF
.	TRBV12-3/TRBV12-4	.	CASSLSGKSGEQFF
TRBD1	TRBV6-5	.	CASSWTGRTAQGSPLHF
TRBD2	TRBV6-1	few	CASYPGLAGATNEQFF
.	TRBV24-1	.	CATSDSASANYGYTF
.	TRBV5-1	few	CASSWQQGNTEAFF
TRBD2	TRBV4-1	.	CASSQDLLAGGPAGELFF
TRBD1	TRBV5-1	.	CASSPFSGQATGELFF
TRBD2	TRBV5-1	many	CASSSTGTSSYEQYF
.	TRBV18	.	CASSPRIAPGELFF
TRBD2	TRBV29-1	few	CSVVGTSGRATDTQYF
.	TRBV9	few	CASSVAAISYGYTF
TRBD1	TRBV6-1	.	CASRGQGSQPQHF
.	TRBV5-6	few	CASSSGAGAFF
.	TRBV6-1	.	CASRSGTLDYEQYF
.	TRBV2	few	CASIRAYNSYEQYF
.	TRBV20-1	once	CSARGSLDKSLVGQPQHF
.	TRBV12-3/TRBV12-4	many	CASRRSTEAFF
TRBD1	TRBV6-1	.	CASSGTGGGGNQPQHF
.	TRBV5-1	.	CASSPSPAPTDTQYF
.	TRBV20-1	.	CSARDPGHLPNYGYTF
.	TRBV5-1	few	CASSLVSGFTDTQYF
.	TRBV5-6	.	CASSFFVTLDRVGELFF
.	TRBV9	.	CASSVEGWTGELFF
.	TRBV7-2	few	CASSLLGNPYTDTQYF
.	TRBV28	.	CASSLGGNNPTYEQYF
TRBD2	TRBV11-3	.	CASSFVAGAYNEQFF
TRBD1	TRBV6-1	once	CASSELPGQGDEKLFF
.	TRBV3-1	.	CASSQDSYRSYEQYF
TRBD1	TRBV9	.	CASSVAGTGTEAFF
TRBD2	TRBV6-5	few	CASSYSASGSSEQYF
.	TRBV5-5	.	CASSWEGDTQYF
.	TRBV27	.	CASRPRGGLDYGYTF
TRBD2	TRBV5-1	.	CASSLVGGGGLETQYF
.	TRBV7-2	.	CASSQGGGSPETQYF
.	TRBV10-3	few	CAIAREYTDTQYF